In this sample, the clone carrying this T cell receptor (beta chain) turned up a few times. This sample was included in a study of response to subunit inactivated influenza vaccine. In TCRdb, the RT-PCR reads were re-called with MiXCR into one record per CDR3 protein. The data contain roughly 620,000 distinct CDR3 sequences, approximately 11% of them singletons. This sample also belongs to another study, concerning T cells expressing NK-cell markers. Per that study: TCR beta libraries carry UMIs added by 5'RACE template switching. For about 6 donors, the dominant NKG2C+ clonotypes made up about 1.0-7.0% of their CD8+ T cells.

This TCR came from a man aged 45-65 years who received an inactivated influenza vaccine. This material consisted of PBMCs from blood, taken on the day of vaccination.

CDR3 DNA sequence: TGTGCCAGCAGCTTATTATTCGGGCAGGCCCAAGAGACCCAGTACTTC. This sequence encodes CASSLLFGQAQETQYF. The genes are TRBV7-9 and TRBJ2-5; D ambiguous. The CDR3 is 16 residues long. The germline V gene encodes CDR1 SEHNR and CDR2 FQNEAQ (reference sequence). Deletions cut 2 bases from V and 1 base from J, with 14 bases between.